These T cell receptor beta chains were read from a single sample in a study of breast tumors, draining lymph nodes, adjacent tissues. TCRdb analysed the multiplex PCR reads with MiXCR anew, one entry per CDR3 protein. The table shows about 140,000 distinct CDR3 sequences, with around a third occurring only once. The sequencing input was axillary lymph node tissue. Receptors originate from a female donor with breast cancer. Some clones in this sample may be carry-over from other donors' samples. The CDR3 runs from the conserved cysteine through the conserved F or W. A D gene is named only where the DNA matches it firmly. Clone size, where shown, is once, few, many, or a class for clones that have expanded.

j_gene: TRBJ1-6; len: 15; abundance: many; d_gene: .; v_gene: TRBV30; CDR3aa: CAWSADNVDNSPLHF; CDR3nt: TGTGCCTGGAGTGCTGACAATGTAGATAATTCACCCCTCCACTTT
j_gene: TRBJ1-5; len: 18; abundance: many; d_gene: TRBD1; v_gene: TRBV3-1; CDR3aa: CASSLGGTGETSNQPQHF; CDR3nt: TGTGCCAGCAGCCTGGGTGGGACAGGGGAAACTAGCAATCAGCCCCAGCATTTT
j_gene: TRBJ2-5; len: 17; abundance: many; d_gene: TRBD1; v_gene: TRBV5-1; CDR3aa: CASSSSGGTGYSKTQYF; CDR3nt: TGCGCCAGCAGCTCGAGTGGGGGGACAGGGTATTCCAAGACCCAGTACTTC
j_gene: TRBJ2-1; len: 16; abundance: .; d_gene: TRBD2; v_gene: TRBV5-4; CDR3aa: CASRSGLAGDYNEQFF; CDR3nt: TGTGCCAGCAGAAGTGGACTAGCGGGGGACTACAATGAGCAGTTCTTC
j_gene: TRBJ2-5; len: 14; abundance: .; d_gene: .; v_gene: TRBV5-1; CDR3aa: CASSLGRSQDTQYF; CDR3nt: TGCGCCAGCAGCTTGGGCAGGAGCCAAGACACCCAGTACTTC
j_gene: TRBJ2-2; len: 13; abundance: many; d_gene: .; v_gene: TRBV30; CDR3aa: CAWSIGNTGELFF; CDR3nt: TGTGCCTGGAGTATCGGGAACACCGGGGAGCTGTTTTTT
j_gene: TRBJ2-2; len: 14; abundance: many; d_gene: TRBD1; v_gene: TRBV5-1; CDR3aa: CASSSTGFTGELFF; CDR3nt: TGCGCCAGCAGCTCGACAGGGTTCACCGGGGAGCTGTTTTTT
j_gene: TRBJ2-1; len: 16; abundance: .; d_gene: .; v_gene: TRBV20-1; CDR3aa: CSARAHTGKLYNEQFF; CDR3nt: TGCAGTGCTAGAGCCCATACAGGGAAACTTTACAATGAGCAGTTCTTC
j_gene: TRBJ2-7; len: 14; abundance: many; d_gene: .; v_gene: TRBV3-1; CDR3aa: CASSHVNFGSERYF; CDR3nt: TGTGCCAGCAGCCATGTAAATTTCGGGTCAGAAAGGTACTTC
j_gene: TRBJ1-5; len: 13; abundance: many; d_gene: .; v_gene: TRBV28; CDR3aa: CASTTPPNQPQHF; CDR3nt: TGTGCCAGCACCACACCTCCAAATCAGCCCCAGCATTTT
j_gene: TRBJ1-5; len: 16; abundance: .; d_gene: TRBD1; v_gene: TRBV7-9; CDR3aa: CAGSGRGTGVHQPQHF; CDR3nt: TGCGCCGGCAGCGGTAGAGGGACAGGGGTTCATCAGCCCCAGCATTTT
j_gene: TRBJ2-2; len: 14; abundance: .; d_gene: .; v_gene: TRBV24-1; CDR3aa: CATSDSGFAGELFF; CDR3nt: TGTGCCACCAGTGACTCAGGGTTCGCCGGGGAGCTGTTTTTT
j_gene: TRBJ1-3; len: 15; abundance: many; d_gene: .; v_gene: TRBV7-9; CDR3aa: CASSQGAFLGNTIYF; CDR3nt: TGTGCCAGCAGCCAAGGGGCGTTCCTTGGAAACACCATATATTTT
j_gene: TRBJ1-1; len: 15; abundance: .; d_gene: .; v_gene: TRBV20-1; CDR3aa: CSARDHEGRGTEAFF; CDR3nt: TGCAGTGCTAGAGATCACGAGGGGAGGGGCACTGAAGCTTTCTTT
j_gene: TRBJ2-5; len: 14; abundance: many; d_gene: .; v_gene: TRBV19; CDR3aa: CASSMVKGSETQYF; CDR3nt: TGTGCCAGTAGTATGGTTAAGGGATCAGAGACCCAGTACTTC
j_gene: TRBJ1-4; len: 20; abundance: .; d_gene: .; v_gene: TRBV4-2; CDR3aa: CASSPRVGGSSGAVGEKLFF; CDR3nt: TGTGCCAGCAGCCCCCGCGTAGGGGGATCCTCTGGGGCCGTCGGTGAAAAACTGTTTTTT
j_gene: TRBJ2-1; len: 18; abundance: many; d_gene: TRBD2; v_gene: TRBV7-2; CDR3aa: CASSLQLSGSGGVVEQFF; CDR3nt: TGTGCCAGCAGCTTACAGCTCTCGGGCAGCGGGGGGGTTGTTGAGCAGTTCTTC
j_gene: TRBJ1-1; len: 12; abundance: .; d_gene: .; v_gene: TRBV2; CDR3aa: CARDPAGTEAFF; CDR3nt: TGTGCCAGGGACCCGGCGGGAACTGAAGCTTTCTTT
j_gene: TRBJ2-5; len: 16; abundance: .; d_gene: TRBD1; v_gene: TRBV5-6; CDR3aa: CVSSLAPTGGSETQYF; CDR3nt: TGTGTCAGCAGCTTGGCCCCGACAGGGGGCTCGGAGACCCAGTACTTC
j_gene: TRBJ2-7; len: 16; abundance: many; d_gene: .; v_gene: TRBV6-5; CDR3aa: CASSPGGGIPAYEQYF; CDR3nt: TGTGCCAGCAGCCCGGGTGGCGGCATACCTGCCTACGAGCAGTACTTC
j_gene: TRBJ2-7; len: 24; abundance: many; d_gene: .; v_gene: TRBV2; CDR3aa: CASSEAFGIGRILAEIEASYEQYF; CDR3nt: TGTGCCAGCAGTGAAGCGTTCGGGATAGGGCGGATCTTGGCAGAGATTGAGGCCTCCTACGAGCAGTACTTC
j_gene: TRBJ2-7; len: 15; abundance: many; d_gene: TRBD2; v_gene: TRBV11-2; CDR3aa: CASSIIAGGSYEQYF; CDR3nt: TGTGCCAGCAGCATCATAGCGGGGGGATCCTACGAGCAGTACTTC